This record looks at one T cell receptor (beta chain) sequence and its context. Repertoires were generated with immunoSEQ multiplex PCR, while TCRdb's copy carries only in-frame clones and drops some. This table holds around 88,000 clones, 67% found once. This sample is part of a study of shared clonotypes between healthy human individuals. Study summary: The people who gave samples were a couple of women and a few men aged 18 to 49.

Together with CD45RO+ cells, CCR7-negative CD45RA+ TemRA cells were included in CD8 memory. Germline V gene sequence: CDR1 SNHLY, CDR2 FYNNEI. The CDR3 spans 15 residues. V was shortened by 0 bases and J by 4 bases, with 13 bases between the two germline ends. The sequenced material came from memory CD8+ T cells sorted from blood. This sample's subset: CD45RO+ cells pooled with CCR7-negative TemRA cells. This TCR was sampled from a man younger than 45 in good health. The chain links TRBV2 to TRBJ2-7; D remains unclear. DNA of the CDR3: TGTGCCAGCAGTGAAGCGCGTCAGAACCCATACGAGCAGTACTTC. It yields the protein CASSEARQNPYEQYF.